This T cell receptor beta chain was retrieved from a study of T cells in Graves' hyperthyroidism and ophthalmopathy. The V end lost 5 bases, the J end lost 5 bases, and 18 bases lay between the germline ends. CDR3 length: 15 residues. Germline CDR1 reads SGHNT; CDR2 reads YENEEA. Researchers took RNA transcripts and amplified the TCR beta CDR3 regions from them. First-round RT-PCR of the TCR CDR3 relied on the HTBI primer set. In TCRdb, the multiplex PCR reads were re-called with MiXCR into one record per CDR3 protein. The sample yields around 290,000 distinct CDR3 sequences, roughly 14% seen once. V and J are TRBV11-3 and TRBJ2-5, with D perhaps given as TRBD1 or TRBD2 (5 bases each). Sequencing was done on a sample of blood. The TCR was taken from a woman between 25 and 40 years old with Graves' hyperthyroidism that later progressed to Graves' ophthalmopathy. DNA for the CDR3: TGTGCCAGCAGCACGGGGACGGACGCACGGGAGACCCAGTACTTC. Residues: CASSTGTDARETQYF.